Sequencing of this TCR beta chain was carried out in a study of shared clonotypes between healthy human individuals. Deep-level assay runs were performed. Genomic DNA per cell subset filled all wells of several immunoSEQ plates. This table comes from immunoSEQ multiplex PCR, and its TCRdb copy is limited to in-frame clones, with some not included. Here the sample spans approximately 2,000,000 clones, roughly 95% being singletons. Study-level results: Roughly 5% of naive CD4 clonotypes were common to a handful of donors. Compared with clonotypes that all four donors shared, non-shared clonotypes had lower generation probabilities.

This clone occurred a few times. As yet, its antigen is unknown. Terminally differentiated effector memory CD45RA+ cells were left out of the naive CD8 fraction, which was CD45RO-negative and positively selected for CCR7. Germline CDR1 is SEHNR and CDR2 is FQNEAQ (reference sequence). Trimming removed 5 bases from V and 1 base from J, with 18 bases in between. The CDR3 runs to 17 residues. The J gene is TRBJ2-1, the V gene TRBV7-9; D perhaps matches TRBD2 (5 bases). This TCR was recovered from a man between 18 and 35 years old in good health. Some clones in this sample may be carry-over from other donors' samples. The sample consisted of naive CD8+ T cells from PBMCs. CDR3 sequence (DNA): TGTGCCAGCAGCCGTAACCAAGCGGTCAGGTCCTACAATGAGCAGTTCTTC. Translated, it gives CASSRNQAVRSYNEQFF.